The present entry profiles one T cell receptor beta chain with its context. Its antigen is not identified. V was trimmed by 2 bases and J by 5 bases, leaving 12 bases between them. The CDR3 sequence is 14 residues long. This sample was taken from a study of blood T cells in healthy people across ages. Then a second PCR, running roughly 7 to 12 cycles, was carried out with a sample-barcoded 5' primer and a J-beta primer mix. TCRdb re-called the 5' RACE reads with MiXCR, one entry per CDR3 protein. This table holds 750,000 or so distinct CDR3 sequences, just under 25% found once. Broader study findings: As naive T cell percentage varied, TCR beta diversity correlated strongly with it. When one million T cells were used, diversity estimates were thought to be underestimates.

The same data also contributed to another study, on T cells of mothers and their children.

V usage is TRBV12-3 or TRBV12-4 and J usage is TRBJ1-2; a possible D gene is TRBD1 (6 bases). Sample: blood. This clonotype was sampled from a boy between 10 and 17 years old in good health. This chain's CDR3 is CASSLRRGGYGYTF. The CDR3 DNA reads as TGTGCCAGCAGTTTACGCAGGGGCGGGTATGGCTACACCTTC.